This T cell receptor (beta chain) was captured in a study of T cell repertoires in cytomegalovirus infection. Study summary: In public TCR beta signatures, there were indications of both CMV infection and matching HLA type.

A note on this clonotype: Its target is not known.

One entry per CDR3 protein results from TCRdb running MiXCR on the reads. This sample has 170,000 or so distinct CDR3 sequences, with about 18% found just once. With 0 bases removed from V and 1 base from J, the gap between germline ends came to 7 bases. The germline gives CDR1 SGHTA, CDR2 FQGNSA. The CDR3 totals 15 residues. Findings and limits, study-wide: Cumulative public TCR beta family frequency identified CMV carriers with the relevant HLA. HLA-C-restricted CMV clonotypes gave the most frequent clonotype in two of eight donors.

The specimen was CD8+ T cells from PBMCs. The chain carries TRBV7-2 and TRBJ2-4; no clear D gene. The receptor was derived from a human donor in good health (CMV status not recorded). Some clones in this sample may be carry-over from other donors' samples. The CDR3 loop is CASSLALTAKNIQYF. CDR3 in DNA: TGTGCCAGCAGCTTAGCTTTAACGGCCAAAAACATTCAGTACTTC.